Given below is one TCR beta chain in context. This clonotype was seen repeatedly, ten times or more. This clone's antigen is unknown. Base qualities were left out, and no much larger clone turns up one base away. TCR cDNA was made using 5'RACE template switching, a step that added a universal primer site and unique molecular identifiers. cDNA synthesis was primed from both the TCR alpha and TCR beta constant segments. Library amplification involved two PCR steps, and the second step added sample barcodes and sequencing adapters. Libraries were sequenced on Illumina HiSeq 2500 (2x100 bp) or NovaSeq (2x150 bp). As for how the authors treated the data: MIGEC handled demultiplexing of reads and collapsing into UMI consensus sequences, while MiXCR performed V(D)J alignment. Vaccine-responding clonotypes were identified with edgeR using replicate PBMC samples, with FDR below 0.01 and a log2 fold change above 5 up to day 15 being required. Each bulk clonotype received a CD4 or CD8 identity based on whether the sequenced CD4 or CD8 repertoire contained that clonotype at higher abundance. TCRdb applied fastp at Q25 and MiXCR to the public reads, then kept only in-frame beta chains. Rows are combined by CDR3 protein, so each entry shows the most common genes and DNA. Clone size and V and J calls follow TCRdb, not the original study. This sample lists approximately 180,000 distinct CDR3 sequences; approximately 6.2% were detected once. The ten largest clonotypes hold roughly 3% of the sample.

Its CDR3 holds 16 amino acids, cysteine through phenylalanine. CDR3 DNA only is kept here, 48 bases in frame from base 1. V trim: 4 bases; J trim: 4 bases; unmatched bases: 6. The germline V gene sets CDR1 to SGHRS and CDR2 to YFSETQ. The label giving this sample's treatment or condition can be read as: live attenuated yellow fever vaccine strain. PBMCs were isolated from peripheral blood using a standard Ficoll-Paque protocol. CD4 and CD8 T-cell fractions were isolated with Dynabeads CD4 and CD8 positive selection kits. TriZol was used to extract RNA from bulk PBMCs, from CD4 and CD8 fractions, and from dextramer-positive and dextramer-negative fractions. This specimen belongs to a study of T cells after yellow fever vaccination (dated by TCRdb to about 2019). In terms of the full investigation: The SMART-Seq v4 Ultra Low Input RNA kit was used to prepare libraries from fractions with low cell numbers. To track T-cell clones before and after primary and booster YFV17D yellow fever vaccination, bulk TCR alpha and beta repertoires were sequenced longitudinally. Two healthy male donors, one aged 18 to 29 and one aged 30 to 40 years, were included in the cohort. Blood samples were taken at several timepoints before and after primary and secondary immunization, and bulk PBMC replicates and cell subsets were isolated.

Overall results and qualifications from the work: Computational filtering was required because FACS-sorted repertoires could contain abundant contaminating clonotypes from the bulk population. Compared with the primary T-cell response, the secondary T-cell response was weaker but faster, peaking on day 5 rather than day 15. The study included only a couple of donors, which limits how far the findings can be generalized. After the booster, most clones that had expanded after primary vaccination were detected again (approximately 95% of CD4 and more than 85% of CD8), suggesting broad maintenance of memory. A small fraction of clonotypes showed up in both the CD4 and CD8 compartments, probably as a result of convergent recombination.

This receptor was taken from a man aged 18 to 35 who received the YFV17D yellow fever vaccine. The chain couples TRBV5-1 to TRBJ2-3, with 13 junctional bases fitting TRBD2. Here the sequenced sample was CD4+ T cells sorted from PBMCs, taken on the day of the first yellow fever vaccination. The bases read TGCGCCAGCAGCGCCGGACTAGCGGGGGCCCCAGATACGCAGTATTTT. Its product reads: CASSAGLAGAPDTQYF.